Sequencing of this T cell receptor (beta chain) was carried out in a study of identical twins. Study-level results: Instead of following the same donors, the conclusions were based on cross-sectional statistical analysis. Beta out-of-frame sequences showed weaker excess sharing between twins.

TCRdb re-called the 5' RACE reads through MiXCR, storing one row per CDR3 protein. The sample has roughly 570,000 distinct CDR3 sequences; 9.5% to 10% are singletons. V was pared by 7 bases and J by 3 bases, with 13 bases between. There are 13 residues in the CDR3. Germline lookup yields CDR1 SGHVS and CDR2 FQNEAQ. Comment on this clonotype: Its antigen is still unknown.

The sample also formed part of further work on yellow fever vaccine responses in identical twins.

This chain links TRBV7-8 with TRBJ2-7; D is unresolved. Source material: PBMCs. This clonotype was obtained from a woman under 30 in good health. The CDR3 sequence: CASNLGPDYEQYF. The CDR3, as DNA: TGTGCCAGCAACTTGGGCCCCGACTACGAGCAGTACTTC.